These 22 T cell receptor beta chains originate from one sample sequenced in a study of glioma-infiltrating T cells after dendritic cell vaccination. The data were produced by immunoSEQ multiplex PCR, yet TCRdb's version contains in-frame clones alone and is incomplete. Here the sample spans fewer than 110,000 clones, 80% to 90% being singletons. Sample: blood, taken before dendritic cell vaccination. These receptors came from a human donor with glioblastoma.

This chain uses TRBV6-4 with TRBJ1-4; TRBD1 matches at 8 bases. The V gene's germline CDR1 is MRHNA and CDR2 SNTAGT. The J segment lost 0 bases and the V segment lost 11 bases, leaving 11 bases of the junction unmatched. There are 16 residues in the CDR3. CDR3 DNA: TGTGCCGGAAGGGATGGGACAGGAGCAACTAATGAAAAACTGTTTTTT. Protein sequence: CAGRDGTGATNEKLFF.

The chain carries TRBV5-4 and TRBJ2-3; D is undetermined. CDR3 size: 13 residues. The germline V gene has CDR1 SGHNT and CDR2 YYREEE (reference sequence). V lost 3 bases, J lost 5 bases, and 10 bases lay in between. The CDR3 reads CASSSPPGDTQYF. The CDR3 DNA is TGTGCCAGCAGCTCCCCCCCAGGAGATACGCAGTATTTT.

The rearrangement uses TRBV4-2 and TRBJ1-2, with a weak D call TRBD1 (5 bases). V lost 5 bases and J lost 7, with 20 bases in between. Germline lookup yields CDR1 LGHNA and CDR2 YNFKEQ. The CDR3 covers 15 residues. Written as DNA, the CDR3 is TGTGCCAGCAGCTTGGACACGGCTGCCAGGTCTGGCTACACCTTC. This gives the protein CASSLDTAARSGYTF.

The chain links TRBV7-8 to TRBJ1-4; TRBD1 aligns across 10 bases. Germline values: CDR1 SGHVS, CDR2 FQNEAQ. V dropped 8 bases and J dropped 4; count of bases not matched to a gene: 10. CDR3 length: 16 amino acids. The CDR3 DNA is TGTGCCAGCGGGCTAAGACAGGGGGCGGGTAATGAAAAACTGTTTTTT. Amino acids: CASGLRQGAGNEKLFF.

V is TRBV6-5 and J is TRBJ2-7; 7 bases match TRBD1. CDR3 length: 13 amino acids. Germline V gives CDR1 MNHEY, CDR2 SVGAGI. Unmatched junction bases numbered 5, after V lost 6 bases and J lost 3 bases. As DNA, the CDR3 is TGTGCCAGCAGCCCAGGGACAGTCTACGAGCAGTACTTC. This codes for CASSPGTVYEQYF.

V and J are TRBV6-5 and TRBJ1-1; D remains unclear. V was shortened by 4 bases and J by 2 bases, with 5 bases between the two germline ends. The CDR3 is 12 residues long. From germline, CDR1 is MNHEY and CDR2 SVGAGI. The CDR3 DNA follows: TGTGCCAGCAGTTGGAGAAACACTGAAGCTTTCTTT. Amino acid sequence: CASSWRNTEAFF.

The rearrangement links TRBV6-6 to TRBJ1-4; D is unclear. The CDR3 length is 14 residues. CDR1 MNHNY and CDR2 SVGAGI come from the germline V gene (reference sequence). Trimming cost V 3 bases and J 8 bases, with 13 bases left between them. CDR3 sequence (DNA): TGTGCCAGCAGTTATCGAAGCCGCGGAGAAAAACTGTTTTTT. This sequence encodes CASSYRSRGEKLFF.

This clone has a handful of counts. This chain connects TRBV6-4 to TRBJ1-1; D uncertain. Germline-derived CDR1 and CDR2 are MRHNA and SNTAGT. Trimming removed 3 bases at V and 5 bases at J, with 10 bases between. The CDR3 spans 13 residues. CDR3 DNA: TGTGCCAGCAGTGAGGAGGGAGGGACTGAAGCTTTCTTT. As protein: CASSEEGGTEAFF.

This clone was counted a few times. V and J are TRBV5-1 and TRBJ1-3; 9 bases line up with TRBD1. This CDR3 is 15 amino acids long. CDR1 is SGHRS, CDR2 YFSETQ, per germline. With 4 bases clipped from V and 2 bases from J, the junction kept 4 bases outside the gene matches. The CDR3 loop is CASSVQGAAGNTIYF. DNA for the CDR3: TGCGCCAGCAGCGTACAGGGGGCCGCTGGAAACACCATATATTTT.

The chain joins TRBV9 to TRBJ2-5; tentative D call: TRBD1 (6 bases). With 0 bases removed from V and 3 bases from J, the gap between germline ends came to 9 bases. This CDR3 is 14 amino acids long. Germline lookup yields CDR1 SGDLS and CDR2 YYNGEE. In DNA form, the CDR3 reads TGTGCCAGCAGCGTAGGGACAGAGAAAGAGACCCAGTACTTC. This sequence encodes CASSVGTEKETQYF.

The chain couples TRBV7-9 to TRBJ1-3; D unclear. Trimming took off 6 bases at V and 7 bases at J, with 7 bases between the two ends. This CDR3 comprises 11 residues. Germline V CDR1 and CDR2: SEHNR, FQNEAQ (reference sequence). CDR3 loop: CASRNWNTIYF. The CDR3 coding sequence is TGTGCCAGCAGAAACTGGAACACCATATATTTT.

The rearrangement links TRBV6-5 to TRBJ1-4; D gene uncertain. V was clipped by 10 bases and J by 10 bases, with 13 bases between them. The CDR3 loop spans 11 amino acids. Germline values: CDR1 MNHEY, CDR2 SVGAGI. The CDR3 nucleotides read TGTGCCACCCGGGCGGGAGGAAAACTGTTTTTT. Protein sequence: CATRAGGKLFF.

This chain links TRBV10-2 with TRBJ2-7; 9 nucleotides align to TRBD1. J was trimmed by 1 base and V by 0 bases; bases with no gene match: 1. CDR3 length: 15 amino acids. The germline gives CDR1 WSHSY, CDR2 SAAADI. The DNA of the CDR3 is TGCGCCAGCAGTGAGTCGGGACAGGGATCCTACGAGCAGTACTTC. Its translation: CASSESGQGSYEQYF.

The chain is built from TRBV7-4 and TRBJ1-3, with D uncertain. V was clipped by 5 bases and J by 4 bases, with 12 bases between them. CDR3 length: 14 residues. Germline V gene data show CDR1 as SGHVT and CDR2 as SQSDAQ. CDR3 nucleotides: TGTGCCAGCAGCCGCCCTTCAGGAGGAAACACCATATATTTT. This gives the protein CASSRPSGGNTIYF.

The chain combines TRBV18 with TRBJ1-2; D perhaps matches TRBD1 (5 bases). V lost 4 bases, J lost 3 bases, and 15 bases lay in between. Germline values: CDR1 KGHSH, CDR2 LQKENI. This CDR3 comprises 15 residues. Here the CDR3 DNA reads TGTGCCAGCTCACTTCAGTTGGCCAGGGACTATGGCTACACCTTC. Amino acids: CASSLQLARDYGYTF.

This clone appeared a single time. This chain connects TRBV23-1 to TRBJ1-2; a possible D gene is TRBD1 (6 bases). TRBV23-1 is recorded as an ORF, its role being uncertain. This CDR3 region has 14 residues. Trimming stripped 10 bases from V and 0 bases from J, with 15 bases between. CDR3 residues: CATSGGPPNYGYTF. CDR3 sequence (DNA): TGCGCCACCTCCGGGGGGCCCCCTAACTATGGCTACACCTTC.

CDR3 amino acids: CASSFARGNEQFF. The CDR3 DNA sequence: TGTGCCAGCAGCTTCGCCAGGGGCAATGAGCAGTTCTTC. The genes are TRBV7-9 and TRBJ2-1; the D gene is possibly TRBD1 (6 bases). The V gene lost 3 bases and the J gene lost 6 bases, with 9 bases spanning the gap. The CDR3 has 13 residues. Looked up from germline, CDR1 is SEHNR and CDR2 is FQNEAQ (reference sequence).

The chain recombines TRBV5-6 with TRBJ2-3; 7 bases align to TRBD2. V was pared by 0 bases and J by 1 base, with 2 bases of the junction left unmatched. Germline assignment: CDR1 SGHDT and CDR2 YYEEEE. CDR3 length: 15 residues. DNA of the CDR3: TGTGCCAGCAGCTTGGGCGCGGGGGGCACAGATACGCAGTATTTT. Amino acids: CASSLGAGGTDTQYF.

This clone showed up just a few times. CDR3 DNA sequence: TGTGCCAGTAGATCGACAGGGGGTCGGATGGACACTGAAGCTTTCTTT. This codes for CASRSTGGRMDTEAFF. This chain joins TRBV19 and TRBJ1-1; 9 positions match TRBD1. CDR1 is LNHDA and CDR2 is SQIVND in the germline V gene (reference sequence). There are 16 residues in the CDR3. V shed 6 bases and J 3 bases; nucleotides not matched to a gene: 11.

In DNA form, the CDR3 reads TGTGCCAGCAGCCCGAACTTTCTAGCGGACCTAGCCAAAAACATTCAGTACTTC. This codes for CASSPNFLADLAKNIQYF. This rearrangement joins TRBV9 to TRBJ2-4; 7 bases match TRBD2. J gave up 0 bases and V 4 bases, and 13 bases lay outside the gene matches. The CDR3 is 18 amino acids. Germline CDR1 and CDR2: SGDLS and YYNGEE.

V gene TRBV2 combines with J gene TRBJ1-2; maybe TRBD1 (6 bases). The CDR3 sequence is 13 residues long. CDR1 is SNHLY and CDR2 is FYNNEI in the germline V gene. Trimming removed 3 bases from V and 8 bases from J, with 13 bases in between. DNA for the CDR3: TGTGCCAGCAGTGAGGGGGCAGAATGGGGCTACACCTTC. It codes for CASSEGAEWGYTF.

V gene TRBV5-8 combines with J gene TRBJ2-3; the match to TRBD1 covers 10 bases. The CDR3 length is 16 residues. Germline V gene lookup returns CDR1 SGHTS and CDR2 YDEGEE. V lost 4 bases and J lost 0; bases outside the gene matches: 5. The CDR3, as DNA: TGTGCCAGCAGCCGGGGACAGGGGCCCAGCACAGATACGCAGTATTTT. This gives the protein CASSRGQGPSTDTQYF.